One sample yielded the 18 T cell receptor beta chains listed below, sequenced in a study of yellow fever vaccine responses in identical twins listed by TCRdb under 2018. Library prep was done by RT-PCR. Data came from an Illumina HiSeq 2500. The raw public data were reprocessed by TCRdb itself: fastp quality trimming at Q25, MiXCR clonotype calling, in-frame beta chains only. Rows are unified per CDR3 protein, each entry keeping the most common DNA and genes. The sample includes around 1,200 distinct CDR3 sequences, with approximately 80% observed a single time. In total, the top ten clones hold approximately 25% of the sample. The material sequenced was T cells from blood (PBMCs), unsorted or a sorted subset (not recorded which), taken before or after yellow fever vaccination (not recorded which). These receptors all stem from a female donor who received the yellow fever vaccine.

The chain employs TRBV6-2 or TRBV6-3 and TRBJ1-5; the D gene is possibly TRBD1 (5 bases). The CDR3 extends over 15 amino acids. Germline V gene lookup returns CDR1 MNHEY and CDR2 SVGEGT. V lost 2 bases to trimming and J lost 3 bases, with 11 bases between them. The CDR3 DNA is TGTGCCAGCAGTTACGGGACCGCGATCAATCAGCCCCAGCATTTT. Protein sequence: CASSYGTAINQPQHF.

The rearrangement uses TRBV11-3 and TRBJ2-1; 10 bases agree with TRBD1. V lost 0 bases to trimming and J lost 7 bases; unmatched junction nucleotides: 3. Germline V CDR1 and CDR2: SGHNT, YENEEA. The CDR3 covers 15 residues. The CDR3 DNA reads as TGTGCCAGCAGCTTAGACACGGGACAGGGGAATGAGCAGTTCTTC. It codes for CASSLDTGQGNEQFF.

The sample holds one count of this clonotype. This chain joins TRBV5-4 and TRBJ2-1; 11 bases are a match to TRBD2. CDR3 length: 15 amino acids. Unmatched junction bases numbered 1, after V lost 1 base and J lost 4 bases. Germline V gene sequence: CDR1 SGHNT, CDR2 YYREEE (reference sequence). CDR3 protein: CASSLTSGSYNEQFF. Here the CDR3 DNA reads TGTGCCAGCAGCTTGACTAGCGGGAGTTACAATGAGCAGTTCTTC.

The V gene is TRBV7-7, the J gene TRBJ2-7; D ambiguous. This CDR3 comprises 14 residues. CDR1 is SSHAT and CDR2 is FNYEAQ in the germline V gene (reference sequence). CDR3 sequence (DNA): TGTGCTAGCAGCTTAGATAACCGCCGGTACGAGCAGTACGTC. Residues: CASSLDNRRYEQYV.

The chain combines TRBV4-1 with TRBJ2-7; 8 nucleotides line up with TRBD2. With 4 bases clipped from V and 6 bases from J, the junction kept 5 bases outside the gene matches. The CDR3 sequence is 13 residues long. Germline CDR1 and CDR2: MGHRA and YSYEKL. CDR3 amino acids: CASSRRGGLEQYF. The CDR3 nucleotides are TGCGCCAGCAGCCGCCGGGGGGGTCTCGAGCAGTACTTC.

This clonotype was recorded a few times. J is TRBJ2-1 and V is TRBV15, with D hard to call. Between the trimmed V and J ends, which lost 5 bases and 6 bases, there was a span of 11 bases. Germline CDR1 LNHNV, CDR2 YYDKDF (reference sequence). The CDR3 spans 13 residues. This chain's CDR3 is CATSGGSGNEQFF. In DNA form, the CDR3 reads TGTGCCACCAGCGGCGGCTCGGGCAATGAGCAGTTCTTC.

The V call is TRBV10-3, the J call TRBJ1-5; D might be TRBD1 (5 bases). This CDR3 region has 14 residues. V shed 4 bases and J shed 3 bases, with 10 bases lying between them. The germline V gene encodes CDR1 ENHRY and CDR2 SYGVKD. CDR3 DNA: TGTGCCATCAGTGGACCGGGGGACAATCAGCCCCAGCATTTT. Its protein is CAISGPGDNQPQHF.

The chain couples TRBV5-1 to TRBJ1-2; tentative D call: TRBD1 (5 bases). Trimming removed 0 bases at V and 7 bases at J, with 16 bases between. This CDR3 has 15 residues. From germline, CDR1 is SGHRS and CDR2 YFSETQ. The CDR3, as DNA: TGCGCCAGCAGCTTGGCCGCGGGGGACGGGGCTGGCTACACCTTC. Its protein is CASSLAAGDGAGYTF.

The V call is TRBV11-1, the J call TRBJ2-7; D not resolved. Per the germline V gene, CDR1 is SGHAT and CDR2 is FQDESV (reference sequence). The V gene lost 4 bases and the J gene lost 0 bases, with 10 bases spanning the gap. The CDR3 contains 14 residues. For the CDR3, the DNA is TGTGCCAGCAGCTCGTCACGGAGCTCCTACGAGCAGTACTTC. It yields the protein CASSSSRSSYEQYF.

This clonotype has only a few counts. The rearrangement links TRBV7-1 to TRBJ2-5; a possible D gene is TRBD2 (5 bases). TRBV7-1 is reported as an ORF; its role is uncertain. The CDR3 runs to 14 residues. V lost 5 bases, J lost 4 bases, and 14 bases lay in between. CDR3 sequence (DNA): TGTGCCAGCAGCCCAGGTTTAGCGCGAGAGACCCAGTACTTC. Protein sequence: CASSPGLARETQYF.

This clonotype was seen more than once but under ten times. V usage is TRBV10-3 and J usage is TRBJ1-2; possible D gene TRBD1, 5 bases. Trimming cost V 6 bases and J 5 bases, with 13 bases left between them. There are 13 residues in the CDR3. CDR1 and CDR2 from the germline V gene are ENHRY and SYGVKD. Here the CDR3 reads CAISWDGGYGYTF. The CDR3 DNA sequence: TGTGCCATCAGCTGGGACGGCGGTTATGGCTACACCTTC.

The chain uses TRBV10-3 and TRBJ1-3; a weak D match, TRBD1 (6 bases). The length of the CDR3 is 15 residues. Trimming cost V 4 bases and J 0 bases, with 10 bases left between them. The germline gives CDR1 ENHRY, CDR2 SYGVKD. In DNA, the CDR3 is TGTGCCATCAGTGGAAACAGGGACTCTGGAAACACCATATATTTT. This gives the protein CAISGNRDSGNTIYF.

The V and J genes are TRBV5-4 and TRBJ2-5; TRBD2 agrees at 8 bases. V was clipped by 4 bases and J by 3 bases; unmatched bases: 5. The germline CDR1 and CDR2 sequences are SGHNT and YYREEE (reference sequence). The length of the CDR3 is 14 residues. CDR3 loop: CASSLISGEETQYF. The CDR3, as DNA: TGTGCCAGCAGCCTTATTAGCGGGGAAGAGACCCAGTACTTC.

The chain combines TRBV7-9 with TRBJ2-1; 7 bases are a match to TRBD1. This CDR3 region has 17 residues. The junction had 13 bases not matched to a gene; V was cut back by 5 bases and J by 3 bases. Germline-derived CDR1 and CDR2 are SEHNR and FQNEAQ (reference sequence). CDR3 coding DNA: TGTGCCAGCAGCAGCCGACTTACCGGGACAGTCTACAATGAGCAGTTCTTC. It is translated as CASSSRLTGTVYNEQFF.

The chain couples TRBV20-1 to TRBJ1-5; no clear D gene. This CDR3 spans 14 amino acids. Per germline, CDR1 DFQATT and CDR2 SNEGSKA (reference sequence). V was cut by 1 base and J by 2 bases, with 9 bases left in between. CDR3 bases: TGCAGTGCTAGAGCCGACGGTGGCAATCAGCCCCAGCATTTT. This gives the protein CSARADGGNQPQHF.

The chain employs TRBV11-2 and TRBJ1-1; weak D call: TRBD1 (6 bases). The CDR3 runs 14 residues. Trimming stripped 3 bases from V and 2 bases from J, with 10 bases between. Germline CDR1 is SGHAT and CDR2 is FQNNGV. CDR3 residues: CASSLGDINTEAFF. DNA for the CDR3: TGTGCCAGCAGCTTGGGGGACATTAACACTGAAGCTTTCTTT. The whole variable domain, filled in from reference TRBV11-2 and TRBJ1-1, reads EAGVAQSPRYKIIEKRQSVAFWCNPISGHATLYWYQQILGQGPKLLIQFQNNGVVDDSQLPKDRFSAERLKGVDSTLKIQPAKLEDSAVYLCASSLGDINTEAFFGQGTRLTVV.

This clonotype was observed a few times. The V and J genes are TRBV9 and TRBJ1-1, with TRBD1 as a possible D gene (6 bases). This CDR3 comprises 14 residues. CDR1 is SGDLS, CDR2 YYNGEE, per germline. Trimming stripped 5 bases from V and 4 bases from J, with 15 bases between. This CDR3 reads CASSTGLGGTEAFF. CDR3 coding DNA: TGTGCCAGCAGTACAGGGTTGGGGGGCACTGAAGCTTTCTTT.

The rearrangement uses TRBV11-2 and TRBJ2-2; the D is unclear. CDR1 and CDR2 (germline): SGHAT, FQNNGV. The V end lost 5 bases, the J end lost 7 bases, and 8 bases lay between the germline ends. The CDR3 is 12 amino acids. The chain's CDR3 is CASSPLNGELFF. The CDR3 bases are TGTGCCAGCAGCCCCCTGAACGGGGAGCTGTTTTTT.